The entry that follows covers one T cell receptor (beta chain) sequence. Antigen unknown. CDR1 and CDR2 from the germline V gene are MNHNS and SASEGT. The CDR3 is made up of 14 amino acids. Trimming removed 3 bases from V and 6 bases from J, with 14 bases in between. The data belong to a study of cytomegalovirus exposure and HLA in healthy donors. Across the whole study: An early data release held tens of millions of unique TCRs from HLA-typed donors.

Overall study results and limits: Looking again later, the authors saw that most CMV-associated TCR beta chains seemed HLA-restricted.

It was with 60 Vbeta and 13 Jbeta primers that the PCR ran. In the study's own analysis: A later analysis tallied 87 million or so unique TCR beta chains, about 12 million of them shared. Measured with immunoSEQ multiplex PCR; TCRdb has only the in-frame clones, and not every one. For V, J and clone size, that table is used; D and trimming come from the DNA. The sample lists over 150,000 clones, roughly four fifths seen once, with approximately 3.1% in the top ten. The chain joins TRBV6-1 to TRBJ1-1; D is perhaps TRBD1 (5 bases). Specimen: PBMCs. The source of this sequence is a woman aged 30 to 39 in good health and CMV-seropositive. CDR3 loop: CASSEKGRGAEAFF. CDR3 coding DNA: TGTGCCAGCAGTGAGAAGGGGCGGGGAGCTGAAGCTTTCTTT.